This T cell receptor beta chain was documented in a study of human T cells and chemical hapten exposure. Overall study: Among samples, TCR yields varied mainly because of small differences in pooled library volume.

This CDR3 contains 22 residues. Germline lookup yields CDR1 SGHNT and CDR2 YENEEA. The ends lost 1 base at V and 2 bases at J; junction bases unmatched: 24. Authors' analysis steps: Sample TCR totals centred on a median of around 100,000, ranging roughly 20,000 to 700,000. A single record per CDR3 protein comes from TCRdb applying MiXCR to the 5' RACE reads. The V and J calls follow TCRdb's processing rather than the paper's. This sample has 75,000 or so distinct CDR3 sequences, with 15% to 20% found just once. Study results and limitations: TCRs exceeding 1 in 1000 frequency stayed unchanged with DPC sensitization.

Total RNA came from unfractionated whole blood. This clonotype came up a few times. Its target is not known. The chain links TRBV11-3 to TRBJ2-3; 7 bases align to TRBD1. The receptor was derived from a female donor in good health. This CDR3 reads CASSLAPQVGQDHSLNTDTQYF. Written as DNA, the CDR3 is TGTGCCAGCAGCTTAGCGCCCCAAGTCGGACAGGATCATAGTTTAAACACAGATACGCAGTATTTT.